Below, 26 T cell receptor beta chains from the same sample are listed, as sequenced in a study of response to subunit inactivated influenza vaccine (dated by TCRdb to 2017 to 2018). The library was produced with RT-PCR. Sequencing used an Illumina HiSeq 2500. TCRdb reran the public reads through fastp at Q25 and MiXCR, keeping productive beta chains. Each entry is one CDR3 protein sequence, shown with its most common DNA and genes. Within this sample are hundreds of thousands of distinct CDR3 sequences, with about 8% of them counted one time only. 13% of the sample goes to the ten largest clones. Source: PBMCs from blood, taken 23 to 25 months after vaccination. Receptors originate from a man between 50 and 75 years old who received an inactivated influenza vaccine. Donor details come from another sample of the same person, matched by shared clones.

As concerns this clonotype: A read error may produce the germline difference seen at one junction end. The CDR3 loop reads CASSANRGLGNTIYF. CDR3 in DNA: TGTGCCAGCAGCGCTAACAGGGGGCTTGGAAACACCATATATTTC. The chain combines TRBV7-9 with TRBJ1-3, with 9 bases matching TRBD1. This CDR3 is built from 15 residues. CDR1 and CDR2 from the germline V gene are SEHNR and FQNEAQ (reference sequence).

This clonotype was found many times. V gene TRBV20-1 combines with J gene TRBJ2-1; TRBD2 might be the D (6 bases). This CDR3 region has 14 residues. Deletions cut 0 bases from V and 8 bases from J, with 14 bases between. Germline values: CDR1 DFQATT, CDR2 SNEGSKA (reference sequence). The CDR3 loop reads CSARDGGSGDEQFF. Written as DNA, the CDR3 is TGCAGTGCTAGAGATGGAGGGAGTGGTGATGAGCAGTTCTTC.

This clonotype appeared a few times. Sequence at one end of the junction differs from germline and may be a read error. The chain uses TRBV7-2 and TRBJ2-7; D unclear. The CDR3 consists of 14 residues. CDR1 is SGHTA, CDR2 FQGNSA, per germline. CDR3 in amino acids: CASSSQTPPSFLDF. DNA of the CDR3: TGTGCCAGCAGCTCTCAGACTCCTCCCTCCTTCCTTGACTTC.

This clonotype has only a few counts. The chain's CDR3 is CASGETGTSGDTQYF. CDR3 bases: TGCGCCAGCGGCGAAACCGGGACTAGCGGAGATACGCAGTATTTT. The chain couples TRBV5-1 to TRBJ2-3; 11 nucleotides align to TRBD2. The V segment lost 7 bases and the J segment 5 bases; nucleotides outside the gene matches: 9. Germline CDR1 is SGHRS and CDR2 is YFSETQ. This CDR3 comprises 15 residues.

This chain connects TRBV15 to TRBJ2-5; no firm D call. Germline V gene data show CDR1 as LNHNV and CDR2 as YYDKDF (reference sequence). CDR3 length: 16 amino acids. Trimming pared 8 bases from V and 0 bases from J, leaving 19 bases between. The CDR3 DNA reads as TGTGCCACCGAATCCTCGGTTTCGCAGTACCAAGAGACCCAGTACTTC. It is translated as CATESSVSQYQETQYF.

This clonotype was observed a few times. This chain joins TRBV6-1 and TRBJ1-2; D is ambiguous. Germline loops: CDR1 MNHNS, CDR2 SASEGT. Trimming took 8 bases from V and 4 from J, leaving 17 bases between them. CDR3 size: 14 residues. As DNA, the CDR3 is TGTGCCAGCTCCCCGCGAGGGTTGGGCTATGGCTACACCTTC. Its translation: CASSPRGLGYGYTF.

This clonotype was seen a handful of times. The chain joins TRBV4-1 to TRBJ1-4; 9 bases agree with TRBD1. J was trimmed by 11 bases and V by 0 bases; bases with no gene match: 13. CDR1 MGHRA and CDR2 YSYEKL come from the germline V gene. The length of the CDR3 is 17 residues. For the CDR3, the DNA is TGCGCCAGCAGCCAAGATTCGGTCCTGGGACAGGGCGAGAAACTGTTTTTT. This encodes CASSQDSVLGQGEKLFF.

This clonotype showed up just a few times. The genes are TRBV28 and TRBJ2-4; tentatively, D is TRBD2 (7 bases). Germline loops: CDR1 MDHEN, CDR2 SYDVKM. V was clipped by 7 bases and J by 4 bases, with 14 bases between them. The CDR3 runs to 14 residues. CDR3 amino acids: CASIEGGVKNIQYF. DNA for the CDR3: TGTGCCAGCATTGAGGGGGGGGTAAAAAACATTCAGTACTTC.

This clonotype was seen repeatedly, ten times or more. The chain uses TRBV2 and TRBJ2-5; D is possibly TRBD1 (6 bases). There are 14 residues in the CDR3. Germline V lookup: CDR1 SNHLY, CDR2 FYNNEI. V dropped 5 bases and J dropped 4 bases, with 14 bases sitting between them. The CDR3 DNA sequence: TGTGCCAGCAGTCTCCCGACAGGTGGAGAGACCCAGTACTTC. This sequence encodes CASSLPTGGETQYF.

In this sample, this clonotype turned up a few times. The rearrangement joins TRBV7-2 to TRBJ2-2; D is undetermined. Germline V CDR1 and CDR2: SGHTA, FQGNSA. Trimming stripped 2 bases from V and 8 bases from J, with 9 bases between. This CDR3 has 13 residues. As DNA, the CDR3 is TGTGCCAGCAGCTTAAAAGTAGAAGGGGAGCTGTTTTTT. Translation: CASSLKVEGELFF. The complete variable domain, with remaining parts taken from reference TRBV7-2 and TRBJ2-2, reads GAGVSQSPSNKVTEKGKDVELRCDPISGHTALYWYRQSLGQGLEFLIYFQGNSAPDKSGLPSDRFSAERTGGSVSTLTIQRTQQEDSAVYLCASSLKVEGELFFGEGSRLTVL.

This clonotype showed up just once. The V and J genes are TRBV18 and TRBJ2-7; unclear D gene. This CDR3 is 13 amino acids long. Between the trimmed V and J ends, which lost 3 bases and 3 bases, there was a span of 9 bases. Germline values: CDR1 KGHSH, CDR2 LQKENI. The CDR3 DNA reads TGTGCCAGCTCACCCTTCGAAGGCTACGAGCAGTACTTC. Translating gives CASSPFEGYEQYF.

This clonotype was seen a handful of times. CDR3 sequence: CASRRRNEKLFF. Here the CDR3 DNA reads TGTGCCAGCAGACGACGAAATGAAAAACTGTTTTTT. This chain links TRBV28 with TRBJ1-4; no clear D gene. The CDR3 covers 12 residues. The ends were cut back, 6 bases at V and 5 bases at J, with 7 bases in the middle. Germline V CDR1 and CDR2: MDHEN, SYDVKM.

This clonotype was counted only a few times. The DNA of the CDR3 is TGTGCCAGCAGTGATTCTTGGACCACCGGGGAGCTGTTTTTT. Protein: CASSDSWTTGELFF. The rearrangement uses TRBV2 and TRBJ2-2, with unresolved D. The length of the CDR3 is 14 residues. Between the trimmed V and J ends, which lost 3 bases and 4 bases, there was a span of 9 bases. In germline, CDR1 is SNHLY, CDR2 FYNNEI.

The V call is TRBV24-1, the J call TRBJ2-1, with TRBD1 matching 9 bases. V lost 4 bases and J lost 8; bases outside the gene matches: 8. CDR3 length: 15 residues. Germline V lookup: CDR1 KGHDR, CDR2 SFDVKD. The CDR3 DNA follows: TGTGCCACCAGTGACGGGACAGGGAATATCGATGAGCAGTTCTTC. Residues: CATSDGTGNIDEQFF.

The chain joins TRBV29-1 to TRBJ2-1, with D perhaps matching TRBD1 or TRBD2 (6 bases each). The V end was cut by 4 bases, the J end by 6 bases, with 10 bases between. This CDR3 region has 12 residues. Germline CDR1 reads SQVTM; CDR2 reads ANQGSEA. Here the CDR3 DNA reads TGCAGCGTTGCTAGGGGGGCCAATGAGCAGTTCTTC. Translated: CSVARGANEQFF.

A few counts support this clonotype. This chain uses TRBV12-3 or TRBV12-4 with TRBJ1-4; no clear D gene. V was pared by 6 bases and J by 3 bases, with 8 bases between. This CDR3 spans 13 amino acids. The CDR3 nucleotides are TGTGCCAGCAGCTGGAGAGCTAATGAAAAACTGTTTTTT. Protein sequence: CASSWRANEKLFF.

A few counts support this clonotype. The chain combines TRBV7-9 with TRBJ2-5; D is unresolved. The CDR3 has 14 residues. Germline assignment: CDR1 SEHNR and CDR2 FQNEAQ (reference sequence). Between the trimmed V and J ends, which lost 0 bases and 4 bases, there was a span of 9 bases. CDR3 protein: CASSLATARETQYF. CDR3 bases: TGTGCCAGCAGCTTAGCGACGGCAAGAGAGACCCAGTACTTC. The full variable domain, rest sourced from reference TRBV7-9 and TRBJ2-5, is DTGVSQNPRHKITKRGQNVTFRCDPISEHNRLYWYRQTLGQGPEFLTYFQNEAQLEKSRLLSDRFSAERPKGSFSTLEIQRTEQGDSAMYLCASSLATARETQYFGPGTRLLVL.

This clonotype was found a few times. The chain is built from TRBV12-3 or TRBV12-4 and TRBJ2-7, with D perhaps given as TRBD1 or TRBD2 (7 bases each). Trimming removed 6 bases from V and 0 bases from J, with 12 bases in between. The CDR3 loop spans 14 amino acids. The CDR3 sequence is CASRAGQSSYEQYF. CDR3 coding DNA: TGTGCCAGCAGAGCGGGACAGAGCTCCTACGAGCAGTACTTC.

V and J are TRBV12-3 or TRBV12-4 and TRBJ2-1, with 10 nucleotides matching TRBD2. With 6 bases clipped from V and 4 bases from J, the junction kept 6 bases outside the gene matches. The CDR3 is made up of 15 amino acids. The CDR3 is CASRASGSFYNEQFF. The CDR3 nucleotides are TGTGCCAGCAGGGCTAGCGGGAGTTTTTACAATGAGCAGTTCTTC.

This chain connects TRBV7-9 to TRBJ2-2; 7 bases agree with TRBD2. J gave up 1 base and V 3 bases, and 2 bases lay outside the gene matches. This CDR3 spans 15 amino acids. Germline V gene data show CDR1 as SEHNR and CDR2 as FQNEAQ (reference sequence). The CDR3 region is CASSFGLENTGELFF. The CDR3 nucleotides read TGTGCCAGCAGCTTCGGACTAGAGAACACCGGGGAGCTGTTTTTT. Drawing the rest from reference TRBV7-9 and TRBJ2-2, the complete variable domain is DTGVSQNPRHKITKRGQNVTFRCDPISEHNRLYWYRQTLGQGPEFLTYFQNEAQLEKSRLLSDRFSAERPKGSFSTLEIQRTEQGDSAMYLCASSFGLENTGELFFGEGSRLTVL.

The rearrangement joins TRBV15 to TRBJ1-3; no firm D call. The germline V gene has CDR1 LNHNV and CDR2 YYDKDF (reference sequence). Trimming stripped 6 bases from V and 0 bases from J, with 12 bases between. This CDR3 contains 15 residues. DNA for the CDR3: TGTGCCACCAGTCAGGATCTCGTCTCTGGAAACACCATATATTTT. Translating gives CATSQDLVSGNTIYF.

V usage is TRBV15 and J usage is TRBJ2-1; 9 bases line up with TRBD2. This CDR3 is 16 amino acids long. In germline, CDR1 is LNHNV, CDR2 YYDKDF (reference sequence). The trim removed 0 bases at V and 6 bases at J, leaving 6 bases unmatched. The DNA for the CDR3 is TGTGCCACCAGCAGAGATCGCGGGAGGGCCCTCAATGAGCAGTTCTTC. Its protein product is CATSRDRGRALNEQFF.

This clonotype appeared many times. The chain has TRBV12-3 or TRBV12-4 and TRBJ2-1, with 12 bases identical to TRBD2. This CDR3 has 15 amino acids. After removal of 6 bases from V and 7 bases from J, the junction contained 7 bases not matched to a gene. For the CDR3, the DNA is TGTGCCAGCAGCCTGACTAGCGGGAGCCGTAATGAGCAGTTCTTC. Amino acid sequence: CASSLTSGSRNEQFF.

This clonotype was observed at least ten times. This chain joins TRBV5-1 and TRBJ1-2; D is unclear. V was clipped by 7 bases and J by 0 bases, with 10 bases between them. CDR1 and CDR2 from the germline V gene are SGHRS and YFSETQ. The CDR3 is 13 residues long. CDR3 in amino acids: CASGSDANYGYTF. DNA of the CDR3: TGCGCCAGCGGCTCAGACGCTAACTATGGCTACACCTTC.

The V and J genes are TRBV29-1 and TRBJ2-1; maybe TRBD1 (5 bases). This CDR3 spans 14 amino acids. Germline CDR1 is SQVTM and CDR2 is ANQGSEA. V gave up 4 bases and J gave up 6 bases, with 16 bases separating them. The CDR3 is CSVGQRLAFNEQFF. CDR3 nucleotides: TGCAGCGTTGGACAGAGGCTCGCTTTCAATGAGCAGTTCTTC.

This clonotype was detected once. The chain combines TRBV5-4 with TRBJ2-5; possible D gene TRBD1, 5 bases. The CDR3 spans 16 residues. The germline gives CDR1 SGHNT, CDR2 YYREEE (reference sequence). V was cut by 3 bases and J by 0 bases, with 15 bases left in between. CDR3 sequence: CASSSAAGRDQETQYF. In DNA form, the CDR3 reads TGTGCCAGCAGCTCAGCCGCAGGCAGGGACCAAGAGACCCAGTACTTC.